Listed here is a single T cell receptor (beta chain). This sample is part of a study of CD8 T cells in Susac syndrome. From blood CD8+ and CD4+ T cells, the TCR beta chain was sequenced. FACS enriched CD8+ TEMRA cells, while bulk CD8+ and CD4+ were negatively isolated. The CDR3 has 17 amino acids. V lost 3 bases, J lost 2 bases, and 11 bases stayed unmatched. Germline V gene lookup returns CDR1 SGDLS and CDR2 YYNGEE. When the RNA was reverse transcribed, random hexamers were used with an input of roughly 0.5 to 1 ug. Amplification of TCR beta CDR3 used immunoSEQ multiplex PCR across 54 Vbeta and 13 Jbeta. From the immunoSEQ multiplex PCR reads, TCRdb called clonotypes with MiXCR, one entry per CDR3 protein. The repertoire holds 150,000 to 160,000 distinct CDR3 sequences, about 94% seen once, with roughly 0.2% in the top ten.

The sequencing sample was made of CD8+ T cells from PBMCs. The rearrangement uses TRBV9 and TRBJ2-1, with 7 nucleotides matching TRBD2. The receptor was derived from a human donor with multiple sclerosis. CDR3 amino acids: CASSATPGGLTYNEQFF. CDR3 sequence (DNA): TGTGCCAGCAGCGCAACCCCGGGGGGACTAACCTACAATGAGCAGTTCTTC. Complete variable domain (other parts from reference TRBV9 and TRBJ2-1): DSGVTQTPKHLITATGQRVTLRCSPRSGDLSVYWYQQSLDQGLQFLIQYYNGEERAKGNILERFSAQQFPDLHSELNLSSLELGDSALYFCASSATPGGLTYNEQFFGPGTRLTVL.